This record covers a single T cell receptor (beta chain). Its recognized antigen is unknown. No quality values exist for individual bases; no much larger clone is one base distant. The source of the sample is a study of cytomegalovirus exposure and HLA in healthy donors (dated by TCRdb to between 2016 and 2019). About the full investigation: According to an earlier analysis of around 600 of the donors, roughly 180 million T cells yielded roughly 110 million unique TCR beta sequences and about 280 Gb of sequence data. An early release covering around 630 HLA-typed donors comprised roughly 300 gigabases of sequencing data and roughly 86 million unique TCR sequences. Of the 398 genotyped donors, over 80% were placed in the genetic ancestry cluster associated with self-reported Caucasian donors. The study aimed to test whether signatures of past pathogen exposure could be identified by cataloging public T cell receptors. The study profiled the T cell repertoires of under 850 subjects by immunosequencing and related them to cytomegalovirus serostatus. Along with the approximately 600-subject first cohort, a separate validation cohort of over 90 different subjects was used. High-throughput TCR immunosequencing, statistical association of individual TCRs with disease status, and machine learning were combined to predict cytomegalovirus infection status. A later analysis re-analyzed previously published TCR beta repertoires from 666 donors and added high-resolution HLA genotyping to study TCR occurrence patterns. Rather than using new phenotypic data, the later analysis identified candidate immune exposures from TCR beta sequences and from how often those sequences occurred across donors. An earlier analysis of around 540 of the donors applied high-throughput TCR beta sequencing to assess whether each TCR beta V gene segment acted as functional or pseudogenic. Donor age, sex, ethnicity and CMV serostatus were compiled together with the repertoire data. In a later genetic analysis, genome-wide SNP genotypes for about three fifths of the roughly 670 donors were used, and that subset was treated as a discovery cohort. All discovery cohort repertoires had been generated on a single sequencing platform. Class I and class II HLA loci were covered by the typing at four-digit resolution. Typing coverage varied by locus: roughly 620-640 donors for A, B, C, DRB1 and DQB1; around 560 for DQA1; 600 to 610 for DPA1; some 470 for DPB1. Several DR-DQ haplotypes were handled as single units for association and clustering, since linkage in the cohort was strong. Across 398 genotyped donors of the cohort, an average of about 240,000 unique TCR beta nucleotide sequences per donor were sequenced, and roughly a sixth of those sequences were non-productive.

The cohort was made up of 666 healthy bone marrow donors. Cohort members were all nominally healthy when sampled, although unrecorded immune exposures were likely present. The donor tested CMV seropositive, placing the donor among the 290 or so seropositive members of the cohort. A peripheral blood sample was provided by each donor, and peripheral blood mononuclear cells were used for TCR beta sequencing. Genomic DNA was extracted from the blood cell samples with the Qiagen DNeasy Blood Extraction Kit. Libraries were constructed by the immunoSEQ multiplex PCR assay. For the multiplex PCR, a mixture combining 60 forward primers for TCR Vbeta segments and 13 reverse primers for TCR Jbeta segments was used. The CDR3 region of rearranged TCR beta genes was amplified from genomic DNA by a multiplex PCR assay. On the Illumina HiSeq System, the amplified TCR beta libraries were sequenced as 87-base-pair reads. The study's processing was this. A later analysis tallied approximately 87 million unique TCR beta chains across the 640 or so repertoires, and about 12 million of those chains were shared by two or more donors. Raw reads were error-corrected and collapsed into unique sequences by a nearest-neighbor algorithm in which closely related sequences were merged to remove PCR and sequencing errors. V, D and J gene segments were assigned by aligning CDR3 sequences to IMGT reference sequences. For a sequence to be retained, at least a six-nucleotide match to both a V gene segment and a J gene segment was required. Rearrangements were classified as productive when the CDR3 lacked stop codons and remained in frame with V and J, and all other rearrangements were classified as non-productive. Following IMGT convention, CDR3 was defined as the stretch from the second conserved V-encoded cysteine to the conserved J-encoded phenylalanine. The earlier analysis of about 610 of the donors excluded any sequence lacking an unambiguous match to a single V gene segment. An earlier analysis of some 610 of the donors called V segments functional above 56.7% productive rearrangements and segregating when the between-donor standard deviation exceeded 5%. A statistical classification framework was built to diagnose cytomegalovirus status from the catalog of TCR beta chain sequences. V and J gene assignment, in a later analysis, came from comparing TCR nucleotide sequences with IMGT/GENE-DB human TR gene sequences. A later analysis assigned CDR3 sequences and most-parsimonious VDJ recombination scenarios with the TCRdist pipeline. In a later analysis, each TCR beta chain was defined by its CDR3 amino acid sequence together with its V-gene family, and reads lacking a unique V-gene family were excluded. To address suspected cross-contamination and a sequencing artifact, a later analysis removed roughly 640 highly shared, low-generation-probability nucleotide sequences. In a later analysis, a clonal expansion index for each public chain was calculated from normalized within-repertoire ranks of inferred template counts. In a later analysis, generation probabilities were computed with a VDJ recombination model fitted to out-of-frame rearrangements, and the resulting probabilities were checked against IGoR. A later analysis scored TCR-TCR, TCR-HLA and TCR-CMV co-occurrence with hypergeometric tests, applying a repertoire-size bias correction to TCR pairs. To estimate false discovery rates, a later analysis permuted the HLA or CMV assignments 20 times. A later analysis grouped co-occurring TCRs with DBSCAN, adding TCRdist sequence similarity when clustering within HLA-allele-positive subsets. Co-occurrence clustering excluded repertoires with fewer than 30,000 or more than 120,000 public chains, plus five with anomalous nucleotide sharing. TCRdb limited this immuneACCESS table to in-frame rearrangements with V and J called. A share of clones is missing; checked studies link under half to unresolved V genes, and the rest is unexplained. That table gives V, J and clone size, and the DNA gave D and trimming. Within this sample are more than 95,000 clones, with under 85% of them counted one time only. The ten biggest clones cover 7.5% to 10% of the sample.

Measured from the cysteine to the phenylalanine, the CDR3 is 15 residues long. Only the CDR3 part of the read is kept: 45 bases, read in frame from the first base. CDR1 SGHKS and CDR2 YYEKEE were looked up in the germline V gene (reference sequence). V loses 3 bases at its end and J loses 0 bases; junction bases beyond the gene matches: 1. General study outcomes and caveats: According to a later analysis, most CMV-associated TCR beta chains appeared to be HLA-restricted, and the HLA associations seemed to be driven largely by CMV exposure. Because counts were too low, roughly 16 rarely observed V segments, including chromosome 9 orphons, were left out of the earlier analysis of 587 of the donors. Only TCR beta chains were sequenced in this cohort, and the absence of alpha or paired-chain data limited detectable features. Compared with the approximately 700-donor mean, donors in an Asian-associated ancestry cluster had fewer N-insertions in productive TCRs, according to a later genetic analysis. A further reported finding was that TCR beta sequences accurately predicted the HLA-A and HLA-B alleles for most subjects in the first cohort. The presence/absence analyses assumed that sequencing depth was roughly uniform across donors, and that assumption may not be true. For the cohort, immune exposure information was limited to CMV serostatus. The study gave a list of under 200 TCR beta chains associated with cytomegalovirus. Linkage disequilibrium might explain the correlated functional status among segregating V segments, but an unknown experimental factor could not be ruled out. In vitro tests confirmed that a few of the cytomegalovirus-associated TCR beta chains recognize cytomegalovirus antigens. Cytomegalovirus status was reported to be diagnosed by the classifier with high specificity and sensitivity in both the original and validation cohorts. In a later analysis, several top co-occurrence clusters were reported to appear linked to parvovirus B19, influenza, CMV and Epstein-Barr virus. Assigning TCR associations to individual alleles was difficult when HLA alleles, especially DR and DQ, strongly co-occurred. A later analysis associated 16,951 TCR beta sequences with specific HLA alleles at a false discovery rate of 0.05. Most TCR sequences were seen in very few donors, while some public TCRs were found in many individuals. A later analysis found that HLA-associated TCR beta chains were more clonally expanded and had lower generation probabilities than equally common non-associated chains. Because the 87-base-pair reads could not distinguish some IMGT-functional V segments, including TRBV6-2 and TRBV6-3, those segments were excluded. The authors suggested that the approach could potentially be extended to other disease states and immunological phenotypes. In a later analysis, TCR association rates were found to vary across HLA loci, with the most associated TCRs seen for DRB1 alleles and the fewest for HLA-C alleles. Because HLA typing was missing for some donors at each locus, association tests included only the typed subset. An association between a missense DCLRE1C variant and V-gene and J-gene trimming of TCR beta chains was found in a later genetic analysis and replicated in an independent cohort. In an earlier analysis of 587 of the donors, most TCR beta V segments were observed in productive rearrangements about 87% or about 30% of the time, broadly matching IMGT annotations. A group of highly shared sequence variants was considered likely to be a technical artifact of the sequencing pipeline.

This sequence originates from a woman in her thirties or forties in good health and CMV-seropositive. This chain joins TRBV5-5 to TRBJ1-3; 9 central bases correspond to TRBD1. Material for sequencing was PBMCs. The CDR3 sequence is CASSWGQGSGNTIYF. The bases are TGTGCCAGCAGCTGGGGACAGGGCTCTGGAAACACCATATATTTT.